This T cell receptor beta chain is from a study of T cells after yellow fever vaccination. CDR1 and CDR2 (germline): SGHRS, YFSETQ. CDR3 length: 13 residues. TCRdb reanalysed the 5' RACE reads using MiXCR and keeps one entry per CDR3 protein. Here the sample spans 250,000 or so distinct CDR3 sequences, about 7% being singletons. As to this clonotype: A single base separates this from a much larger clone, so it may be a read error.

The TCR originated in a man aged 25-45 years who received the YFV17D yellow fever vaccine. The material sequenced was CD4+ T cells sorted from PBMCs, taken 15 days after the yellow fever booster vaccination. This rearrangement joins TRBV5-1 to TRBJ2-1; D is unclear. The CDR3 spells CASGIDPYNERFF. CDR3 in DNA: TGCGCCAGTGGCATTGACCCCTACAATGAGCGGTTCTTC.